This T cell receptor beta chain was identified during a study of T cells in Graves' hyperthyroidism and ophthalmopathy. General study findings and limits: The model predicted ophthalmopathy a median 6.5 months before onset.

This clonotype was observed a few times. Its target is unknown. Template material for amplifying TCR beta CDR3 regions consisted of RNA transcripts. The TCR CDR3 first-round RT-PCR relied on the HTBI primer set. MiXCR, applied by TCRdb to the multiplex PCR reads, yields one record per CDR3 protein. The profile shows more than 300,000 distinct CDR3 sequences, 17% of them singletons. Germline values: CDR1 DFQATT, CDR2 SNEGSKA (reference sequence). V was shortened by 3 bases and J by 5 bases, with 14 bases between the two germline ends. This CDR3 has 14 amino acids. The source is a woman aged 25 to 39 with Graves' hyperthyroidism that later progressed to Graves' ophthalmopathy. V usage is TRBV20-1 and J usage is TRBJ2-1; D gene uncertain. What was sequenced was blood. The CDR3 DNA is TGCAGTGCTAGTAAAGTACCAGCAGACAATGAGCAGTTCTTC. It codes for CSASKVPADNEQFF.